This TCR beta chain stems from a study of blood T cell repertoires in COVID-19. Study-level background: COVID-19 samples collected from the United States, Italy and Spain covered acute and convalescent phases. The cDNA or gDNA used as material had been derived from T cells, B-cell-depleted T cells, or PBMCs.

In the original analysis: How many nucleated cells were present was estimated from reference gene primer amplification. Method: immunoSEQ multiplex PCR; TCRdb's copy keeps in-frame clones and lacks some. V and J calls and clone size come straight from that table; D and trimming were deduced from the DNA. The sample carries tens of thousands of clones, approximately 89% recorded once. V lost 3 bases and J 6 bases, leaving 11 bases between the germline ends. Germline assignment: CDR1 KGHSH and CDR2 LQKENI. The CDR3 loop spans 14 amino acids. The clonotype comes from a woman aged 80 or over with acute or convalescent COVID-19. V and J are TRBV18 and TRBJ1-4, with D tentatively TRBD1 (5 bases). Sample: peripheral blood. CDR3: CASSPRVDDEKLFF. The CDR3 region has the DNA TGTGCCAGCTCACCCAGGGTTGATGATGAAAAACTGTTTTTT.